This TCR beta chain was observed in a study of shared clonotypes between healthy human individuals. General study findings and limits: Limited genetic and exposure-history diversity came from having few donors.

At the deep level, the assay was run. The method was immunoSEQ multiplex PCR; TCRdb's version includes in-frame clones alone and lacks a portion of them. Found here are more than 2 million clones, about 95% of them singletons; the top ten hold about 1.1%. CD45RO-negative CD8 cells positively selected for CCR7 made up the naive population, which excluded terminally differentiated effector memory CD45RA+ cells. Worth noting for this clone: The target antigen is unknown.

Trimming stripped 1 base from V and 4 bases from J, with 7 bases between. The CDR3 length is 13 residues. The germline CDR1 and CDR2 sequences are SGHVS and FNYEAQ. The chain carries TRBV7-6 and TRBJ1-1; D unresolved. The TCR sequence derives from a man in his late teens or twenties in good health. Sequencing input: naive CD8+ T cells sorted from blood. The CDR3 DNA follows: TGTGCCAGCAGCTTAGAGTATCGCACTGAAGCTTTCTTT. Amino acid sequence: CASSLEYRTEAFF.